The following is a T cell receptor (beta chain) sequence with its context. This sample is part of a study of CD8 T cells in Susac syndrome. CDR1 is SEHNR, CDR2 FQNEAQ, per germline (reference sequence). The V gene lost 6 bases and the J gene lost 2 bases, with 13 bases spanning the gap. The CDR3 length is 14 residues. With random hexamers, reverse transcription was performed on roughly 0.45 to 1 ug of RNA. It was immunoSEQ multiplex PCR that amplified TCR beta CDR3 across 54 Vbeta and 13 Jbeta. One entry per CDR3 protein, called by TCRdb with MiXCR from the immunoSEQ multiplex PCR reads. The repertoire holds around 180,000 distinct CDR3 sequences, with 85% to 95% as singletons.

The chain is built from TRBV7-9 and TRBJ1-1; D remains unclear. The clonotype was recovered from a human donor with multiple sclerosis. The sequenced sample consisted of CD8+ T cells from PBMCs. The CDR3 bases are TGTGCCAGCAGACCGCCAACGTATAACACTGAAGCTTTCTTT. Its translation: CASRPPTYNTEAFF.